This T cell receptor (beta chain) was recorded in a study of beta chain features in type 1 diabetes. This CDR3 is built from 20 residues. V was clipped by 4 bases and J by 0 bases; unmatched bases: 16. Germline CDR1 reads SGHDN; CDR2 reads FVKESK. The whole isolated RNA underwent reverse transcription, so sequencing captured expressed TCRB transcripts. TCRdb's table, derived via immunoSEQ multiplex PCR, lists solely in-frame clones and lacks some. The sample contains 450,000 to 550,000 clones, 30% of which appear only once. The chain couples TRBV14 to TRBJ2-4; TRBD2 agrees at 9 bases. This clonotype originated in a man between 18 and 35 years old in good health. Sequenced sample: naive CD4+ T cells from blood. CDR3 nucleotides: TGTGCCAGCAGCCTGAGTGCCGGGACTAGCACAAAATTAGCCAAAAACATTCAGTACTTC. It is translated as CASSLSAGTSTKLAKNIQYF.